One T cell receptor (beta chain) is described in this entry. Its antigen is currently unknown. The data were taken from a study of graft-versus-host responses after intestinal transplantation. This CDR3 is 15 amino acids long. Germline V gene sequence: CDR1 SGHRS, CDR2 YFSETQ. V shed 2 bases and J 1 base; nucleotides not matched to a gene: 4. The method was immunoSEQ multiplex PCR; TCRdb's version includes in-frame clones alone and lacks a portion of them. The data show roughly 75,000 clones, around 92% seen once. This sample comprised unstimulated CD4+ T cells sorted from spleen or lymph node cells, obtained before intestinal transplant. This sequence joins TRBV5-1 and TRBJ1-1; 8 bases match TRBD1. This sequence was found in a human donor who received an intestinal transplant. The CDR3 here is CASSFDTGGNTEAFF. DNA for the CDR3: TGCGCCAGCAGCTTCGACACAGGGGGGAACACTGAAGCTTTCTTT.